The following is a T cell receptor (beta chain) sequence with its context. The data belong to a study of T cell changes during pregnancy in multiple sclerosis. Assay: immunoSEQ multiplex PCR; the TCRdb copy retains only in-frame clones and omits some. This sample has nearly 110,000 clones, with 85% to 95% found just once. Trimming took 5 bases from V and 5 from J; bases not matched to a gene: 14. The CDR3 is 16 residues long. CDR1 is LNHDA and CDR2 is SQIVND in the germline V gene (reference sequence). This rearrangement joins TRBV19 to TRBJ1-1; 7 nucleotides align to TRBD1. Source: peripheral blood, taken in the third trimester of pregnancy. The source of this sequence is a female donor in good health, enrolled as a control in a pregnancy study. The CDR3 nucleotides are TGTGCCAGTAGTTCAGATCACAGGGGTAAGATGACTGAAGCTTTCTTT. Protein sequence: CASSSDHRGKMTEAFF.